This T cell receptor (beta chain) was recovered during a study of blood T cell repertoires in COVID-19. This CDR3 region has 15 residues. Germline V gene sequence: CDR1 SGHRS, CDR2 YFSETQ. The V end lost 0 bases, the J end lost 0 bases, and 7 bases lay between the germline ends. This table comes from immunoSEQ multiplex PCR, and its TCRdb copy is limited to in-frame clones, with some not included. Among about 60,000 clones, 91% were seen once, and the ten largest hold under 8.5%. The gene calls are TRBV5-1 and TRBJ2-1; unclear D gene. The specimen was peripheral blood. This clonotype originated in a human donor in a cohort sampled during active COVID-19. The CDR3 sequence: CASSLVASSYNEQFF. CDR3 nucleotide sequence: TGCGCCAGCAGCTTGGTTGCCAGCTCCTACAATGAGCAGTTCTTC.